These T cell receptor beta chains were read from a single sample in a study of CD8 T cells in Susac syndrome. TCRdb itself ran the immunoSEQ multiplex PCR reads through MiXCR, one entry per CDR3 protein. The table has about 76,000 distinct CDR3 sequences, about 94% seen once; the top ten hold 0.4% to 0.55%. The source material was CD8+ T cells from PBMCs. The receptors come from a human donor with Susac syndrome. The CDR3 runs from the conserved cysteine through the conserved F or W. Fields, in order: V gene, clone size, J gene, D gene, CDR3 protein, CDR3 DNA. A D gene is named only where the DNA matches it firmly. Clone size is stated in some rows and not others, as once, few, many or a class when expanded.

>TRBV4-3|-|TRBJ1-1|-
CASSQDQQGSTEAFF
TGCGCCAGCAGCCAAGATCAGCAGGGGAGCACTGAAGCTTTCTTT
>TRBV4-3|-|TRBJ1-5|-
CASSQALGTESNQPQHF
TGCGCCAGCAGCCAAGCACTCGGGACGGAGAGCAATCAGCCCCAGCATTTT
>TRBV9|-|TRBJ2-1|TRBD1
CASSPRTGSSYNEQFF
TGTGCCAGCAGCCCACGGACAGGGAGCTCCTACAATGAGCAGTTCTTC
>TRBV3-1|-|TRBJ2-7|TRBD2
CASSPGLVSHEQYF
TGTGCCAGCAGCCCGGGACTAGTAAGTCACGAGCAGTACTTC
>TRBV6-1|once|TRBJ1-1|-
CASSPSQENTEAFF
TGTGCCAGCAGTCCGTCTCAGGAGAACACTGAAGCTTTCTTT
>TRBV6-2/TRBV6-3|-|TRBJ1-5|-
CATYSDLQGRPQHF
TGTGCCACTTACTCCGACCTTCAGGGCAGGCCCCAGCATTTT
>TRBV7-9|-|TRBJ2-4|-
CASSRGRTRGNIQYF
TGTGCCAGCAGCCGGGGGCGCACGAGGGGGAACATTCAGTACTTC
>TRBV24-1|-|TRBJ2-1|-
CATSVGSADEQFF
TGTGCCACCAGTGTAGGGAGCGCCGATGAGCAGTTCTTC
>TRBV7-2|-|TRBJ1-2|TRBD1
CASSWTGTDNYGYTF
TGTGCCAGCAGCTGGACCGGGACAGATAACTATGGCTACACCTTC
>TRBV28|once|TRBJ1-1|-
CASSFRVNTEAFF
TGTGCCAGCAGTTTTAGGGTGAACACTGAAGCTTTCTTT
>TRBV27|-|TRBJ2-7|-
CASSKRGSGTESYEQYF
TGTGCCAGCAGCAAAAGGGGCTCCGGGACGGAAAGCTACGAGCAGTACTTC
>TRBV20-1|once|TRBJ2-4|TRBD2
CSGSGSSGKNIQYF
TGCAGTGGAAGCGGGAGTAGTGGCAAAAACATTCAGTACTTC